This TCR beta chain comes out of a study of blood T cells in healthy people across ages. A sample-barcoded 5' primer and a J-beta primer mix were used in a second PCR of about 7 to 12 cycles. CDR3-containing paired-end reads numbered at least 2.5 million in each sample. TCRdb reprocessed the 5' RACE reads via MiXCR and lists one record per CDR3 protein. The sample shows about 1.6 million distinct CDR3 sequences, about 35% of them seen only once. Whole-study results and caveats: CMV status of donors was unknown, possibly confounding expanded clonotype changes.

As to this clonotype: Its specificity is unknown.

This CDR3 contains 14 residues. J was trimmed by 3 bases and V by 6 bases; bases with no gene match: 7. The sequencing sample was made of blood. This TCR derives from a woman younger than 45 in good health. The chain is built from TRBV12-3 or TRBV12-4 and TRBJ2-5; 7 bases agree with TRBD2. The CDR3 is CASRDRRGEETQYF. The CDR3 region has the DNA TGTGCCAGCAGGGACCGACGGGGGGAAGAGACCCAGTACTTC.